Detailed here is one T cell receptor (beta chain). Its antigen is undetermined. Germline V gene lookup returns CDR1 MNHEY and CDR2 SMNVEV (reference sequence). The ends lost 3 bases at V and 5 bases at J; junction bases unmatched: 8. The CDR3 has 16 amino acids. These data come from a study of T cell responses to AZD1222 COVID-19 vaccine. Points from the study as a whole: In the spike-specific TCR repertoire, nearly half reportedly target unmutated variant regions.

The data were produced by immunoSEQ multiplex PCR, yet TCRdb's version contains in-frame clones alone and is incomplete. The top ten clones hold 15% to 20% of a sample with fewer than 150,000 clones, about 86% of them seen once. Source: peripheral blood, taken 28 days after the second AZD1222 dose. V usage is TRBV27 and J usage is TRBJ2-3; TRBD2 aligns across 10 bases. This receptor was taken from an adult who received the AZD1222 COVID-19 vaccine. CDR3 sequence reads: CASSLILAGKEDTQYF. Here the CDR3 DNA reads TGTGCCAGCAGTTTGATACTAGCGGGGAAAGAAGATACGCAGTATTTT.